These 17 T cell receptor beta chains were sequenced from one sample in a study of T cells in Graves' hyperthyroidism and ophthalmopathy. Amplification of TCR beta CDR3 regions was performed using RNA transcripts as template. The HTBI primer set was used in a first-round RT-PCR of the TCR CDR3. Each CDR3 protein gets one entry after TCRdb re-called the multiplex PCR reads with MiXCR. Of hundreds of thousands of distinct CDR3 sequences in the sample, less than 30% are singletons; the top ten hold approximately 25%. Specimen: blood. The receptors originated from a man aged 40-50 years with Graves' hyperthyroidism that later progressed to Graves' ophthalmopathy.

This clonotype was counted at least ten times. The CDR3, as DNA: TGTGCCAGCAGCCAAGATCGCACCAACTTCTATGGCTACACCTTC. It specifies CASSQDRTNFYGYTF. The chain uses TRBV3-1 and TRBJ1-2, with unresolved D. Per the germline V gene, CDR1 is LGHDT and CDR2 is YNNKEL (reference sequence). The CDR3 sequence is 15 residues long. V shed 0 bases and J shed 4 bases, with 12 bases lying between them.

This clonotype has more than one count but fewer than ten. CDR3 bases: TGTGCCAGCAGCACCAGAGGGGGGACTAGCGGGAGGAACCACGCAGATACGCAGTATTTT. Translating it yields CASSTRGGTSGRNHADTQYF. This chain connects TRBV7-2 to TRBJ2-3, with 15 bases lining up with TRBD2. The CDR3 consists of 20 residues. J was trimmed by 4 bases and V by 5 bases; bases with no gene match: 16. CDR1 is SGHTA, CDR2 FQGNSA, per germline.

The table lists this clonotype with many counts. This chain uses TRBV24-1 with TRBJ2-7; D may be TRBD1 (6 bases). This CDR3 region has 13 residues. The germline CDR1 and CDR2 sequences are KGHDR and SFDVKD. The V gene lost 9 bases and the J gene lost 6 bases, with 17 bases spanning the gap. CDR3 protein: CATSRGVGAEQYF. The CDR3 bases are TGTGCCACCTCCAGGGGAGTGGGGGCCGAGCAGTACTTC.

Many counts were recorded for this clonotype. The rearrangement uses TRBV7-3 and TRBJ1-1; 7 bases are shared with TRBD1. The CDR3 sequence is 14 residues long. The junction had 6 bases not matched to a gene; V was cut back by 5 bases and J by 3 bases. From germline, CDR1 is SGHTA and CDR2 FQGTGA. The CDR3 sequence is CASSTTGVYTEAFF. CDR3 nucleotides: TGTGCCAGCAGCACCACAGGGGTTTACACTGAAGCTTTCTTT. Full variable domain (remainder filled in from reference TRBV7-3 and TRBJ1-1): GAGVSQTPSNKVTEKGKYVELRCDPISGHTALYWYRQSLGQGPEFLIYFQGTGAADDSGLPNDRFFAVRPEGSVSTLKIQRTERGDSAVYLCASSTTGVYTEAFFGQGTRLTVV.

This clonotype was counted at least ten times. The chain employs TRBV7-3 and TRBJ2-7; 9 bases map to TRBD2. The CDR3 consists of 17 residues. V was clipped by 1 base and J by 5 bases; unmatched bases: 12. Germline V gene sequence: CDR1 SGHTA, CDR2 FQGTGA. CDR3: CASSLRHPREGSDEQYF. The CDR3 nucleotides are TGTGCCAGCAGCTTAAGACATCCGCGGGAGGGGTCCGACGAGCAGTACTTC.

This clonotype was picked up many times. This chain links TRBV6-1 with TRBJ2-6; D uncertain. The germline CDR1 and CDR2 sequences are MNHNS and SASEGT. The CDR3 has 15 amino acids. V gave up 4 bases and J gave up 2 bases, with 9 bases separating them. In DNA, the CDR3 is TGTGCCAGCAGTGCTCCCCGGGCTGGGGCCAACGTCCTGACTTTC. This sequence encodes CASSAPRAGANVLTF.

The CDR3 sequence: CATSEGSNSYEQYF. CDR3 DNA: TGTGCCACCAGTGAGGGGTCTAACTCCTACGAGCAGTACTTC. This chain connects TRBV24-1 to TRBJ2-7, with D uncertain. The V and J ends lost 4 bases and 0 bases respectively, with 9 bases between them. The CDR3 has 14 residues. The germline gives CDR1 KGHDR, CDR2 SFDVKD.

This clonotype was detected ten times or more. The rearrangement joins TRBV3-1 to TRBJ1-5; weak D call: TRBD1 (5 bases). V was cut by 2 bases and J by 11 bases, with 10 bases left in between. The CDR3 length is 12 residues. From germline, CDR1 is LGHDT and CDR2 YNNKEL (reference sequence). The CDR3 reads CASSQQGVAQHF. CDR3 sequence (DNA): TGTGCCAGCAGCCAACAGGGAGTCGCCCAGCATTTT. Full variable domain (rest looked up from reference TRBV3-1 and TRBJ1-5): DTAVSQTPKYLVTQMGNDKSIKCEQNLGHDTMYWYKQDSKKFLKIMFSYNNKELIINETVPNRFSPKSPDKAHLNLHINSLELGDSAVYFCASSQQGVAQHFGDGTRLSIL.

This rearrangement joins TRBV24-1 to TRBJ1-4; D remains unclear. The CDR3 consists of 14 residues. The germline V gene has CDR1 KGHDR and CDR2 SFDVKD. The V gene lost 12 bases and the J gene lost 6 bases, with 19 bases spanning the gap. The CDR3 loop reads CAASRAGNDEKLFF. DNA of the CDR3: TGTGCCGCCTCACGGGCAGGAAACGATGAAAAACTGTTTTTT.

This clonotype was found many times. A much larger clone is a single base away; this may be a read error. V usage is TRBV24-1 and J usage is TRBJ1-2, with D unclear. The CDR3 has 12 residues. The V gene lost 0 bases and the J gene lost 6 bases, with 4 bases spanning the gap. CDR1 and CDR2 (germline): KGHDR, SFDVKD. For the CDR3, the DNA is TGTGCCACCAGTGATTTGGGGGATGGCTACACCTTC. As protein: CATSDLGDGYTF.

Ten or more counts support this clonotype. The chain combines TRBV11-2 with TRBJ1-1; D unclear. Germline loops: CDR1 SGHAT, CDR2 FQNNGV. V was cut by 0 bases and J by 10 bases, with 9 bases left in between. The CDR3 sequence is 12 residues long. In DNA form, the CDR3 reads TGTGCCAGCAGCTTAGAAACACATGGAGCTTTCTTT. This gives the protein CASSLETHGAFF.

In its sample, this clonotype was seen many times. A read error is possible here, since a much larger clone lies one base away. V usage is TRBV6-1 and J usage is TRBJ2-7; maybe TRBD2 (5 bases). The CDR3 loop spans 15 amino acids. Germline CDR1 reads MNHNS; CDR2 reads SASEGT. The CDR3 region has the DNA TGTGCCAGCACCCCGCGGTTAGGAGGTTGGTGGGAGCGGTACTTC. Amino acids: CASTPRLGGWWERYF.

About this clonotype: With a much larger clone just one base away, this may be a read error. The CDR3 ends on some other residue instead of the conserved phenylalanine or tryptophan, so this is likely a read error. The CDR3 spells CASSRRGAPSYGYTS. CDR3 DNA: TGTGCCAGCAGCAGACGCGGAGCCCCCTCCTATGGCTACACCTCC. The V and J genes are TRBV3-1 and TRBJ1-2; D not resolved. Trimming stripped 5 bases from V and 4 bases from J, with 17 bases between. The CDR3 contains 15 residues. The germline CDR1 and CDR2 sequences are LGHDT and YNNKEL (reference sequence).

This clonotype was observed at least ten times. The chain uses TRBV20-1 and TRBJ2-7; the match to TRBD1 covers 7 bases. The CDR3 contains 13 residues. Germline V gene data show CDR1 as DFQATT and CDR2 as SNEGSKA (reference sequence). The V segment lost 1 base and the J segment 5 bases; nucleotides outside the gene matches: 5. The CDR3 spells CSARVQGIDEQYF. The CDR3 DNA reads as TGCAGTGCTAGAGTACAGGGGATCGACGAGCAGTACTTC.

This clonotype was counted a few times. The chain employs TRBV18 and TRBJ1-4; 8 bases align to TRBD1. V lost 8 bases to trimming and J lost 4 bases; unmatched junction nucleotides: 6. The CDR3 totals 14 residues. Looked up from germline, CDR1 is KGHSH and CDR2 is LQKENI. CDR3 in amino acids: CASHRQGLNEKLFF. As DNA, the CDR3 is TGTGCCAGCCATCGACAGGGGCTTAATGAAAAACTGTTTTTT. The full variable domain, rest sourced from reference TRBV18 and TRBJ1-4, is NAGVMQNPRHLVRRRGQEARLRCSPMKGHSHVYWYRQLPEEGLKFMVYLQKENIIDESGMPKERFSAEFPKEGPSILRIQQVVRGDSAAYFCASHRQGLNEKLFFGSGTQLSVL.

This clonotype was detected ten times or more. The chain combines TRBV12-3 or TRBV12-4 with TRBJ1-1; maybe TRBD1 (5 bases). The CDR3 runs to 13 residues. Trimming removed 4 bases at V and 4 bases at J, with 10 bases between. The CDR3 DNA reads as TGTGCCAGCAGTTCGAACAGGCGCACTGAAGCTTTCTTT. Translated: CASSSNRRTEAFF.

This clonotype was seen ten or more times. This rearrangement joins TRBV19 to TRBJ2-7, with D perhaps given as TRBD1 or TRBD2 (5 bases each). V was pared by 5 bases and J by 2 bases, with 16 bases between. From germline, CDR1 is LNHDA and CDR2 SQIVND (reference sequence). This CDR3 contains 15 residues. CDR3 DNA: TGTGCCAGTAGTGCCTCCGGGACGACGACCTACGAGCAGTACTTC. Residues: CASSASGTTTYEQYF.